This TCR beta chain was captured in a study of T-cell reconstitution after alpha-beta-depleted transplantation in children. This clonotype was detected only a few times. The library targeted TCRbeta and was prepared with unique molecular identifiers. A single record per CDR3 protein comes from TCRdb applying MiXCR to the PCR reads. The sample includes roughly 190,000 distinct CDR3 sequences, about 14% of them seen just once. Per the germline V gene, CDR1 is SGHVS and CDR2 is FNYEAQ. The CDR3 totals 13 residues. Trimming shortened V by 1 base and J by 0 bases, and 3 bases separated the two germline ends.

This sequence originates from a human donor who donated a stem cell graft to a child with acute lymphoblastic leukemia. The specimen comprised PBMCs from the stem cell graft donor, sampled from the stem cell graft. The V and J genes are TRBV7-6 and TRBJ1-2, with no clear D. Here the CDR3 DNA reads TGTGCCAGCAGCTTAGAAGCTAACTATGGCTACACCTTC. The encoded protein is CASSLEANYGYTF.